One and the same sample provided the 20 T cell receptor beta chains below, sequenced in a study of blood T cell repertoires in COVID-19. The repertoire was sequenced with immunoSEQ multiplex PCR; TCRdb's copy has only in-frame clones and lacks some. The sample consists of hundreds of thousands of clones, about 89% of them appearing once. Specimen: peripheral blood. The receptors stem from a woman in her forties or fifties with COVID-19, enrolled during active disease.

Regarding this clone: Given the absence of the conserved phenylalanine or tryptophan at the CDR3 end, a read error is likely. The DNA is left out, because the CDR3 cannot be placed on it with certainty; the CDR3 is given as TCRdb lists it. The CDR3 protein is CAGYGLDP. This chain connects TRBV6-4 to TRBJ2-7; the DNA was not used to check the table's D call, TRBD1. Germline V gene sequence: CDR1 MRHNA, CDR2 SNTAGT. The CDR3 adds up to 8 amino acids, both ends counted.

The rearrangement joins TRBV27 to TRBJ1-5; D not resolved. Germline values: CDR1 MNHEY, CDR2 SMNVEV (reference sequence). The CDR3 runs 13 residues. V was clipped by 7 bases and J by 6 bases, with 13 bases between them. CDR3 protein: CASTSLNSQPQHF. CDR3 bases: TGTGCCAGCACCTCCCTAAACAGTCAGCCCCAGCATTTT.

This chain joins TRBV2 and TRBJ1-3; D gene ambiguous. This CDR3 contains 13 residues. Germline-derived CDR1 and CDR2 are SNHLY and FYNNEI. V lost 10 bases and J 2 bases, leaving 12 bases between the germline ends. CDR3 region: CATAQDTGNTIYF. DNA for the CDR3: TGTGCCACCGCGCAGGATACTGGAAACACCATATATTTT.

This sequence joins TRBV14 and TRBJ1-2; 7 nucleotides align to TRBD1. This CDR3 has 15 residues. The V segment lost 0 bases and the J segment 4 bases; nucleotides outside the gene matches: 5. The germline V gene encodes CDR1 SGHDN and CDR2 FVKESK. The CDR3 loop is CASSQDLRDSYGYTF. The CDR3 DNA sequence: TGTGCCAGCAGCCAAGATCTTCGGGACAGCTATGGCTACACCTTC.

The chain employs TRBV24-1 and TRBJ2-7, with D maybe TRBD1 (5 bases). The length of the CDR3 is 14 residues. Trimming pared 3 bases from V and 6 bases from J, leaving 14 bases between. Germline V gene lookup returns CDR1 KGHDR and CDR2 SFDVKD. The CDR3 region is CATSDPDSICEQYF. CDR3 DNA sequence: TGTGCCACCAGTGATCCCGACAGTATATGCGAGCAGTACTTC.

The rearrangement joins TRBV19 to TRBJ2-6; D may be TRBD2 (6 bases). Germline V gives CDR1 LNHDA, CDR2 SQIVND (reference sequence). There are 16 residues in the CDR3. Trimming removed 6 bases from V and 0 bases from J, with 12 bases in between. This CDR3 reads CASSSTGVSGANVLTF. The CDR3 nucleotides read TGTGCCAGTAGCTCGACGGGGGTCTCTGGGGCCAACGTCCTGACTTTC. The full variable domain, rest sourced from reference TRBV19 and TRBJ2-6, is DGGITQSPKYLFRKEGQNVTLSCEQNLNHDAMYWYRQDPGQGLRLIYYSQIVNDFQKGDIAEGYSVSREKKESFPLTVTSAQKNPTAFYLCASSSTGVSGANVLTFGAGSRLTVL.

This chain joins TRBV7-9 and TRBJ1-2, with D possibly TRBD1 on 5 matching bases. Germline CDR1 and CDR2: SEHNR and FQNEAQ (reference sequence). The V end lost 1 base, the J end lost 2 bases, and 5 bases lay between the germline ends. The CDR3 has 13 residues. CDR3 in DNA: TGTGCCAGCAGCTTAGAGGGGAACTATGGCTACACCTTC. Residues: CASSLEGNYGYTF.

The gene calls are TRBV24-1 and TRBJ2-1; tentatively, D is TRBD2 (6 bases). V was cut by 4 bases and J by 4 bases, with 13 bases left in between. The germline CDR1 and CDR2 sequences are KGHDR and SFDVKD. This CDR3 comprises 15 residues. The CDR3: CATSEGGPDYNEQFF. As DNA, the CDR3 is TGTGCCACCAGTGAGGGGGGACCTGATTACAATGAGCAGTTCTTC.

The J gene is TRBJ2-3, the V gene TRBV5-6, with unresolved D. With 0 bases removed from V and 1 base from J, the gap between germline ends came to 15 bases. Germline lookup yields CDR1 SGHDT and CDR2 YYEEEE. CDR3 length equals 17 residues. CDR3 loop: CASSLGLYGSGTDTQYF. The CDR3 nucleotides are TGTGCCAGCAGCTTGGGGCTCTACGGGTCGGGCACAGATACGCAGTATTTT.

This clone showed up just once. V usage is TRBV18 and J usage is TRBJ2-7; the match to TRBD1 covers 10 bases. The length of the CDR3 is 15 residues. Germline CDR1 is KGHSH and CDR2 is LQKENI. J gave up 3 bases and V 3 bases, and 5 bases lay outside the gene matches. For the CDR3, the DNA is TGTGCCAGCTCACCCCCGAGGGACAGGGGCTACGAGCAGTACTTC. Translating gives CASSPPRDRGYEQYF.

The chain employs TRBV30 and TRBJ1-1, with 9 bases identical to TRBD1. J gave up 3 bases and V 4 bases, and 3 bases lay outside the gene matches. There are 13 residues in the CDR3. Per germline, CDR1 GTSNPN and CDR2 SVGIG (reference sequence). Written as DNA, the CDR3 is TGTGCCTGGACTTGGGACAGGGACACTGAAGCTTTCTTT. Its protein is CAWTWDRDTEAFF. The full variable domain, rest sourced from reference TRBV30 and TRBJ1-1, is SQTIHQWPATLVQPVGSPLSLECTVEGTSNPNLYWYRQAAGRGLQLLFYSVGIGQISSEVPQNLSASRPQDRQFILSSKKLLLSDSGFYLCAWTWDRDTEAFFGQGTRLTVV.

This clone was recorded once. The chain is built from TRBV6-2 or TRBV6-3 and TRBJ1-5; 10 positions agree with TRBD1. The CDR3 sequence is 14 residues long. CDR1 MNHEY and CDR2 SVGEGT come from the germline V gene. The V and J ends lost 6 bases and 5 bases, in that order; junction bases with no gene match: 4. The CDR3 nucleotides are TGTGCCAGCAGCCGGGACAGGGGAGATCAGCCCCAGCATTTT. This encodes CASSRDRGDQPQHF.

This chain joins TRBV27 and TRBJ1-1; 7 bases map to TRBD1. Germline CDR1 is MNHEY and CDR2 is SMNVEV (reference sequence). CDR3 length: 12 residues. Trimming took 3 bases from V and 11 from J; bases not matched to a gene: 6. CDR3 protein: CASSFREGAAFF. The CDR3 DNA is TGTGCCAGCAGTTTTCGGGAGGGGGCGGCTTTCTTT.

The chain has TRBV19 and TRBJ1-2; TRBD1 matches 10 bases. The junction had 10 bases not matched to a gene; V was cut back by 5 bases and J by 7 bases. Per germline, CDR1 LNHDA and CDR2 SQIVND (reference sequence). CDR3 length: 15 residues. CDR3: CASSGPGQGFGGYTF. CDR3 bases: TGTGCCAGTAGTGGTCCGGGACAGGGGTTTGGTGGCTACACCTTC. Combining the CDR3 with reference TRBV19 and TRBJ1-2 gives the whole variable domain DGGITQSPKYLFRKEGQNVTLSCEQNLNHDAMYWYRQDPGQGLRLIYYSQIVNDFQKGDIAEGYSVSREKKESFPLTVTSAQKNPTAFYLCASSGPGQGFGGYTFGSGTRLTVV.

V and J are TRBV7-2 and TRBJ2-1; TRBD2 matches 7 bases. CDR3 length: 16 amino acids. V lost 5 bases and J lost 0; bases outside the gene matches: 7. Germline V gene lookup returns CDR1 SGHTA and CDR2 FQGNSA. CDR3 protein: CASSPERGRSYNEQFF. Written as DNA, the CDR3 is TGTGCCAGCAGCCCAGAGCGGGGCCGCTCCTACAATGAGCAGTTCTTC.

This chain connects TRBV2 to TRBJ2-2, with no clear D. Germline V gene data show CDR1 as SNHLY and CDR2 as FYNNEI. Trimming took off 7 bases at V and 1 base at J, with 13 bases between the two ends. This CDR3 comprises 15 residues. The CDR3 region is CASTYTERNTGELFF. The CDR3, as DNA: TGTGCCAGCACATATACGGAGCGGAACACCGGGGAGCTGTTTTTT.

CDR3 region: CASSQVGGRSTEAFF. DNA of the CDR3: TGCGCCAGCAGCCAAGTTGGAGGGAGATCCACTGAAGCTTTCTTT. The V call is TRBV4-1, the J call TRBJ1-1; no reliable D call. CDR3 length: 15 residues. Germline CDR1 MGHRA, CDR2 YSYEKL. Deletions cut 1 base from V and 4 bases from J, with 13 bases between.

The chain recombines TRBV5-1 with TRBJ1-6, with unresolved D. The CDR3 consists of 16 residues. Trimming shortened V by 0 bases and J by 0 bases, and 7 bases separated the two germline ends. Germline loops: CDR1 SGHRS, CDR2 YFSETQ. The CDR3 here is CASSLEQSSYNSPLHF. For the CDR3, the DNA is TGCGCCAGCAGCTTGGAGCAAAGCTCCTATAATTCACCCCTCCACTTT.

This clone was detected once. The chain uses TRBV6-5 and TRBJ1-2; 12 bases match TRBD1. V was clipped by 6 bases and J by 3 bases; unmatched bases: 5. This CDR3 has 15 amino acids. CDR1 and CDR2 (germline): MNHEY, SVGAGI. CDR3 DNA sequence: TGTGCCAGCAGCCGCGGGACAGGGGGCGACTATGGCTACACCTTC. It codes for CASSRGTGGDYGYTF.

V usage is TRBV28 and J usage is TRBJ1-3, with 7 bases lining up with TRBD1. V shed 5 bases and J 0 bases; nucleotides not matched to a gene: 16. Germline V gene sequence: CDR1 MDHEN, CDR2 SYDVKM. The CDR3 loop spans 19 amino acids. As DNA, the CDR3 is TGTGCCAGCAGTCCATTTTGGGAAACAGGGGCTCTCTCTGGAAACACCATATATTTT. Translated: CASSPFWETGALSGNTIYF.